Each of the 20 T cell receptor beta chains below was sequenced from the same sample in a study of blood T cells in healthy people across ages. A J-beta primer mix and a sample-barcoded 5' primer were used in a second PCR of roughly 6 to 11 cycles. Each CDR3 protein gets one entry after TCRdb re-called the 5' RACE reads with MiXCR. The repertoire holds around 1,600,000 distinct CDR3 sequences, 42% seen once, with around 4% in the top ten. Specimen: blood. The receptor source for this set is a woman between 18 and 29 years old in good health.

This clonotype was detected only once. The genes are TRBV6-2 or TRBV6-3 and TRBJ2-5; 8 bases fit TRBD2. Per the germline V gene, CDR1 is MNHEY and CDR2 is SVGEGT. The CDR3 spans 15 residues. After removal of 6 bases from V and 1 base from J, the junction contained 7 bases not matched to a gene. The CDR3 DNA is TGTGCCAGCAGGTCTAGCGGGTTTGTCCAAGAGACCCAGTACTTC. It is translated as CASRSSGFVQETQYF.

The sample holds a few counts of this clonotype. The chain recombines TRBV4-1 with TRBJ1-6, with D uncertain. The CDR3 is 15 amino acids. Per the germline V gene, CDR1 is MGHRA and CDR2 is YSYEKL. Trimming left V 1 base short and J 6 bases short, with 10 bases between. In DNA, the CDR3 is TGCGCCAGCAGCCAAGTTCCAGGCGGTAATTCACCCCTCCACTTT. As protein: CASSQVPGGNSPLHF.

The chain uses TRBV29-1 and TRBJ2-7; the D call may be TRBD1 or TRBD2 (5 bases each). Germline V gene sequence: CDR1 SQVTM, CDR2 ANQGSEA. V lost 6 bases to trimming and J lost 4 bases, with 10 bases between them. The CDR3 spans 11 residues. CDR3 in DNA: TGCAGCGTAAGGGACGGGTACGAGCAGTACTTC. It specifies CSVRDGYEQYF.

V is TRBV29-1 and J is TRBJ2-3, with 10 bases fitting TRBD2. The CDR3 has 18 residues. The germline V gene has CDR1 SQVTM and CDR2 ANQGSEA. V shed 5 bases, J shed 1 base, and the junction held 15 bases outside the gene matches. The CDR3 DNA follows: TGCAGCGTTACCTCCTTAACTAGCGGGAAAGGTCGCACAGATACGCAGTATTTT. Translated, it gives CSVTSLTSGKGRTDTQYF.

The chain joins TRBV2 to TRBJ1-5; maybe TRBD1 (5 bases). The V and J ends lost 5 bases and 9 bases respectively, with 14 bases between them. CDR3 size: 13 residues. Germline lookup yields CDR1 SNHLY and CDR2 FYNNEI. In DNA, the CDR3 is TGTGCCAGCAGTATGGGACCGCCAAGGCCCCAGCATTTT. Encoded protein: CASSMGPPRPQHF.

This clonotype was recorded a few times. This chain joins TRBV3-1 and TRBJ1-5; no definite D call. The V end lost 1 base, the J end lost 4 bases, and 11 bases lay between the germline ends. Germline lookup yields CDR1 LGHDT and CDR2 YNNKEL (reference sequence). CDR3 length: 15 amino acids. CDR3 bases: TGTGCCAGCAGCCAAGGGACGGATCTTAATCAGCCCCAGCATTTT. It yields the protein CASSQGTDLNQPQHF.

The chain combines TRBV5-1 with TRBJ2-4; tentative D call: TRBD1 (6 bases). CDR3 length equals 15 residues. Germline V gene lookup returns CDR1 SGHRS and CDR2 YFSETQ. V dropped 3 bases and J dropped 13 bases, with 23 bases sitting between them. This CDR3 is CASSWGNTGLREQYF. DNA for the CDR3: TGCGCCAGCAGCTGGGGGAACACAGGGTTGAGGGAGCAGTACTTC.

This clonotype showed up just a few times. The gene calls are TRBV20-1 and TRBJ2-5; D not resolved. The CDR3 runs 14 residues. Germline V lookup: CDR1 DFQATT, CDR2 SNEGSKA (reference sequence). With 0 bases removed from V and 5 bases from J, the gap between germline ends came to 13 bases. CDR3 DNA sequence: TGCAGTGCTAGAGAGCGACTTAGCCTGGAGACCCAGTACTTC. It specifies CSARERLSLETQYF.

This clonotype came up many times. The chain couples TRBV20-1 to TRBJ2-3, with 10 bases matching TRBD2. After removal of 0 bases from V and 8 bases from J, the junction contained 8 bases not matched to a gene. CDR1 and CDR2 from the germline V gene are DFQATT and SNEGSKA (reference sequence). This CDR3 spans 15 amino acids. The CDR3 nucleotides are TGCAGTGCTAGAGACCCCAGAACTAGCGGGGTTACGCAGTATTTT. As protein: CSARDPRTSGVTQYF.

The chain employs TRBV10-3 and TRBJ2-6; no clear D. The CDR3 is 14 amino acids. Trimming left V 3 bases short and J 0 bases short, with 3 bases between. The V gene's germline CDR1 is ENHRY and CDR2 SYGVKD. Here the CDR3 reads CAISEDSGANVLTF. CDR3 DNA sequence: TGTGCCATCAGTGAAGACTCTGGGGCCAACGTCCTGACTTTC.

The table lists this clonotype with a few counts. This sequence joins TRBV4-3 and TRBJ1-6; D uncertain. This CDR3 contains 15 residues. Looked up from germline, CDR1 is LGHNA and CDR2 is YSLEER. V lost 1 base and J 1 base, leaving 5 bases between the germline ends. CDR3 sequence reads: CASSQAESYNSPLHF. CDR3 DNA sequence: TGCGCCAGCAGCCAAGCGGAGTCCTATAATTCACCCCTCCACTTT.

This clonotype was picked up a small number of times. The V call is TRBV7-2, the J call TRBJ2-5; no clear D gene. CDR3 length: 14 amino acids. The germline V gene has CDR1 SGHTA and CDR2 FQGNSA. Trimming pared 6 bases from V and 4 bases from J, leaving 15 bases between. CDR3 protein: CASSPDPRRETQYF. CDR3 nucleotides: TGTGCCAGCAGTCCGGACCCTAGGCGAGAGACCCAGTACTTC.

The chain carries TRBV5-5 and TRBJ2-7; the D gene is possibly TRBD1 (6 bases). Germline CDR1 is SGHKS and CDR2 is YYEKEE (reference sequence). The germline V and J ends were trimmed by 0 bases and 5 bases, with 18 bases remaining between them. The CDR3 runs 16 residues. The DNA for the CDR3 is TGTGCCAGCAGCTTGGGATTCCCCAGGGGTCTCGACGAGCAGTACTTC. Its translation: CASSLGFPRGLDEQYF.

This clonotype was counted only a few times. The CDR3 bases are TGTGCCAGCAGCCTCCCTCCAGGAAAGCGGGGGACCTCCTACAATGAGCAGTTCTTC. Residues: CASSLPPGKRGTSYNEQFF. This sequence joins TRBV3-1 and TRBJ2-1; 8 bases map to TRBD2. V dropped 4 bases and J dropped 0; count of bases not matched to a gene: 14. Looked up from germline, CDR1 is LGHDT and CDR2 is YNNKEL (reference sequence). The CDR3 length is 19 residues.

The chain recombines TRBV2 with TRBJ1-1; 7 bases fit TRBD1. Germline V gene data show CDR1 as SNHLY and CDR2 as FYNNEI. J gave up 5 bases and V 7 bases, and 13 bases lay outside the gene matches. There are 15 residues in the CDR3. Written as DNA, the CDR3 is TGTGCCAGCAAGCCCGACAGGGCTCAACCAACTGAAGCTTTCTTT. It encodes CASKPDRAQPTEAFF.

This clonotype is a singleton in its sample. The chain has TRBV20-1 and TRBJ2-1, with 7 bases that match TRBD2. Per the germline V gene, CDR1 is DFQATT and CDR2 is SNEGSKA (reference sequence). With 3 bases clipped from V and 7 bases from J, the junction kept 9 bases outside the gene matches. There are 14 residues in the CDR3. CDR3 in amino acids: CSASRLALGNEQFF. For the CDR3, the DNA is TGCAGTGCTAGCCGACTAGCTCTGGGGAATGAGCAGTTCTTC.

The rearrangement uses TRBV12-3 or TRBV12-4 and TRBJ1-5; D is unresolved. V dropped 6 bases and J dropped 5 bases, with 20 bases sitting between them. The CDR3 has 16 residues. The CDR3 coding sequence is TGTGCCAGCAGCCTCTTCCTTCCAGAGGCCGATCAGCCCCAGCATTTT. Protein product: CASSLFLPEADQPQHF.

This chain links TRBV19 with TRBJ1-1; D is ambiguous. Germline CDR1 reads LNHDA; CDR2 reads SQIVND (reference sequence). CDR3 length: 15 residues. V lost 7 bases to trimming and J lost 4 bases, with 19 bases between them. The CDR3 is CASKMESGSGTEAFF. CDR3 in DNA: TGTGCCAGTAAAATGGAGTCGGGGAGCGGCACTGAAGCTTTCTTT. The full variable domain, in which reference TRBV19 and TRBJ1-1 provide the parts outside the CDR3, is DGGITQSPKYLFRKEGQNVTLSCEQNLNHDAMYWYRQDPGQGLRLIYYSQIVNDFQKGDIAEGYSVSREKKESFPLTVTSAQKNPTAFYLCASKMESGSGTEAFFGQGTRLTVV.

The chain links TRBV6-6 to TRBJ2-4, with D possibly matching TRBD1 (5 bases). From germline, CDR1 is MNHNY and CDR2 SVGAGI (reference sequence). There are 14 residues in the CDR3. Trimming stripped 6 bases from V and 1 base from J, with 10 bases between. The CDR3 is CASSSSGAKNIQYF. The CDR3 nucleotides are TGTGCCAGCAGCTCCTCAGGGGCCAAAAACATTCAGTACTTC.

A word on this clonotype: A much larger clone differs from this one at a single base, so this may be a read error. This sequence joins TRBV12-3 or TRBV12-4 and TRBJ1-2, with a tentative D call TRBD1 (5 bases). The CDR3 length is 12 residues. V dropped 6 bases and J dropped 6 bases, with 11 bases sitting between them. The CDR3 is CASRSSGHGYTF. The CDR3 DNA reads as TGTGCCAGCAGATCCTCAGGGCATGGCTACACCTTC.